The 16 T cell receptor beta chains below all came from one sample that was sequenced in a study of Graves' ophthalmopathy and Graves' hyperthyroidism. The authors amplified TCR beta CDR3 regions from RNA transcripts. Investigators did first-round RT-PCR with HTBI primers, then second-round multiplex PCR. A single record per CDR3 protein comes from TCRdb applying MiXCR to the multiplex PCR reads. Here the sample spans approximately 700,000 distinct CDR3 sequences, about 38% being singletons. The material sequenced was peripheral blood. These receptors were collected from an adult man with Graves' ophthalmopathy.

DNA of the CDR3: TGTGCCAGCAGATCCGGACACCTCTATGGCTACACCTTC. Translating it yields CASRSGHLYGYTF. The chain couples TRBV12-3 or TRBV12-4 to TRBJ1-2; perhaps TRBD1 as D (5 bases). The CDR3 length is 13 residues. Trimming shortened V by 6 bases and J by 4 bases, and 12 bases separated the two germline ends.

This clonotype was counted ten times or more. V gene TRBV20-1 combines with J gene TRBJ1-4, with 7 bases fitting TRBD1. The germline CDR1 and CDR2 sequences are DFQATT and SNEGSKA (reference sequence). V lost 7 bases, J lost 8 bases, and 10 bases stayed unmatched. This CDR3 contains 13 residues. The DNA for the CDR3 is TGCAGTGGCCATTCTCCAGGGGGAGAAAAACTGTTTTTT. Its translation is CSGHSPGGEKLFF.

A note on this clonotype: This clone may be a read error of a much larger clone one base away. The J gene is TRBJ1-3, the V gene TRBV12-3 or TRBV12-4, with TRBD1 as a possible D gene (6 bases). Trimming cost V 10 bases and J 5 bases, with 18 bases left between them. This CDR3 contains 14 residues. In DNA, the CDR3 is TGTGCCAACACCCCGAGGCAGGGGAGAAACACCATATATTTT. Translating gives CANTPRQGRNTIYF.

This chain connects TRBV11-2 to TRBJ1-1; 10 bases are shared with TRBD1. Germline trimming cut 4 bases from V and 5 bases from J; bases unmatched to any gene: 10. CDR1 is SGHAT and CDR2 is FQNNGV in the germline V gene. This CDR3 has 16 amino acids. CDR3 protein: CASSSIRDRGHTEAFF. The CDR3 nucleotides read TGTGCCAGCAGCTCAATCCGGGACAGGGGACATACTGAAGCTTTCTTT.

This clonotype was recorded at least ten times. CDR3: CASSAPAGSGSPLHF. CDR3 nucleotide sequence: TGTGCCAGCAGCGCCCCGGCGGGGTCCGGTTCACCCCTCCACTTT. The genes are TRBV9 and TRBJ1-6; D uncertain. V gave up 3 bases and J gave up 9 bases, with 16 bases separating them. This CDR3 is 15 amino acids long. The V gene's germline CDR1 is SGDLS and CDR2 YYNGEE.

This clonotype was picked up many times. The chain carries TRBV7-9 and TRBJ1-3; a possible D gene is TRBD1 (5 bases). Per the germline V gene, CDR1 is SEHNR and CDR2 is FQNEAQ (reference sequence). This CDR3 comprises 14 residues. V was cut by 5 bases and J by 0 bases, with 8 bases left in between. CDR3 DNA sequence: TGTGCCAGCAGCGAAGACAGCTCTGGAAACACCATATATTTT. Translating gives CASSEDSSGNTIYF.

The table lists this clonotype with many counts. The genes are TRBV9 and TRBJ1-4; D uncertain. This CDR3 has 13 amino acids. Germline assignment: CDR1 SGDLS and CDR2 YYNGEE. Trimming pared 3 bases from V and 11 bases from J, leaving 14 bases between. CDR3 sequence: CASSETNQGKLFF. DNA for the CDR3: TGTGCCAGCAGCGAGACAAATCAAGGGAAACTGTTTTTT.

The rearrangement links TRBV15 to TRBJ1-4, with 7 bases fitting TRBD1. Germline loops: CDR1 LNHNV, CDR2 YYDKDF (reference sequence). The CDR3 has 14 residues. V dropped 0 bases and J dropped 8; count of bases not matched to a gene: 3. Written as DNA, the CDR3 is TGTGCCACCAGCAGAGACCCAGGGGGAGAAAAACTGTTTTTT. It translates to CATSRDPGGEKLFF. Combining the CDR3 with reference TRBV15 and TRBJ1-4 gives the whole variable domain DAMVIQNPRYQVTQFGKPVTLSCSQTLNHNVMYWYQQKSSQAPKLLFHYYDKDFNNEADTPDNFQSRRPNTSFCFLDIRSPGLGDTAMYLCATSRDPGGEKLFFGSGTQLSVL.

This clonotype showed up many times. DNA for the CDR3: TGTGCCAGCAGTTTCGCCTTAGCGGGAGAATCCTACGAGCAGTACTTC. It specifies CASSFALAGESYEQYF. V is TRBV6-6 and J is TRBJ2-7; TRBD2 matches at 9 bases. CDR1 and CDR2 from the germline V gene are MNHNY and SVGAGI (reference sequence). The CDR3 runs 16 residues. V lost 4 bases and J lost 1; bases outside the gene matches: 8.

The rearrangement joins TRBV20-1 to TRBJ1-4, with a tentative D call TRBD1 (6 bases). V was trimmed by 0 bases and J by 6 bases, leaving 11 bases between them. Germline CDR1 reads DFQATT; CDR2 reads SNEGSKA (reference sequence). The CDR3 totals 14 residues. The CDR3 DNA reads TGCAGTGCTAGAGAGACAGGTTATGATGAAAAACTGTTTTTT. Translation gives CSARETGYDEKLFF.

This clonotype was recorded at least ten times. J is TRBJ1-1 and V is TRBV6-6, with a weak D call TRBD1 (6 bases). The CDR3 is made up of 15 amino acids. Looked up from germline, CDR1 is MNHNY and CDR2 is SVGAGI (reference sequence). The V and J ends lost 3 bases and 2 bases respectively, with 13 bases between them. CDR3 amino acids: CASSYSADSNTEAFF. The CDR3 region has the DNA TGTGCCAGCAGTTATTCTGCGGACAGTAACACTGAAGCTTTCTTT.

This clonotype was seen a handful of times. CDR3 coding DNA: TGCAGTGCTAAACCAAACCCTTACGAGCAGTACTTC. Amino acid sequence: CSAKPNPYEQYF. The J gene is TRBJ2-7, the V gene TRBV20-1; D not resolved. From germline, CDR1 is DFQATT and CDR2 SNEGSKA (reference sequence). Deletions cut 4 bases from V and 4 bases from J, with 11 bases between. This CDR3 is built from 12 residues.

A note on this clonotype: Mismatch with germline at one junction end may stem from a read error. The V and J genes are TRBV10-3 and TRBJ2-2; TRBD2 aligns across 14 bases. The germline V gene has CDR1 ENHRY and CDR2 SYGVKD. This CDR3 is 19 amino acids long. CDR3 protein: CASSDSGLAGASNTGELFF. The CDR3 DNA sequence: TGTGCCAGCAGTGACTCGGGACTAGCGGGAGCCTCCAACACCGGGGAGCTGTTTTTT.

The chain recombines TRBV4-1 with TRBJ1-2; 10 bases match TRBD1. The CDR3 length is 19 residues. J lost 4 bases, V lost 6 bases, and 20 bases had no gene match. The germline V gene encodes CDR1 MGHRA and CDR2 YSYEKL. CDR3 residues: CASSQRGGTGDPRGYGYTF. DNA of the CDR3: TGCGCCAGCAGTCAGAGAGGCGGGACAGGGGACCCCAGGGGCTATGGCTACACCTTC.

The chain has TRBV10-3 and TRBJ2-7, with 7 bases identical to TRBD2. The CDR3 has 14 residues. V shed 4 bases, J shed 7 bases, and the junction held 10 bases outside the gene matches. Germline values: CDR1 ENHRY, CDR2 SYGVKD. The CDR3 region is CAISGRENTGEQYF. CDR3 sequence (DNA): TGTGCCATCAGTGGGCGGGAGAACACCGGGGAGCAGTACTTC.

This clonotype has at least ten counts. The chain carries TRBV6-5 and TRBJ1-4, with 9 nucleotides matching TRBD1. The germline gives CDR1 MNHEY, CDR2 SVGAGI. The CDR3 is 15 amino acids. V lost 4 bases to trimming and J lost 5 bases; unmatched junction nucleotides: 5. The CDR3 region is CASSSPGQGNEKLFF. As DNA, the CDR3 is TGTGCCAGCAGTTCGCCGGGACAGGGAAATGAAAAACTGTTTTTT.